This T cell receptor beta chain was sequenced for a study of memory CD4+ T cells and cytomegalovirus serostatus (dated by TCRdb to the late 2010s). With respect to the entire study: The cohort included roughly 33 healthy adults from Belgium, of whom 9 were CMV seropositive and 24 were CMV seronegative. The study sequenced CD4+ memory TCRbeta repertoires of a Belgian cohort with known cytomegalovirus serostatus to replicate a published TCR-based CMV serostatus classifier. Overall study results and their limits: Among the 150 to 200 previously reported CMV-associated TCRbeta sequences, 67 showed up in the CD4+ memory repertoires, with each one found in between one and five individuals. On the Belgian cohort, the classifier built on the original framework reached a median bootstrapped AUC of about 0.95, with a 95% CI of 0.76-1.00. The results were read as suggesting that the CMV-associated TCR signature is, for the most part, present in the CD4+ memory repertoire. CMV serostatus prediction reached a median bootstrapped AUC of about 0.95 with the original framework and just under 0.93 with a US-trained random forest. Unlike the original study, which covered naive and memory CD4+ and CD8+ populations, the Belgian study sequenced only CD4+CD45RO+ memory cells.

Single viable CD3+CD4+CD8-CD45RO+ cells were sorted as memory CD4+ T cells on a FACSAria II. CMV serostatus was assessed using a Roche Elecsys assay, by which serum IgG against CMV pp150, pp28, p38 and p52 was detected. After thawing, total CD4+ T cells were enriched by positive selection with CD4 magnetic microbeads. The samples came from a different study that was designed specifically to examine the CD4+ T cell memory repertoire. Peripheral blood mononuclear cells were isolated and cryopreserved according to standard operating procedures, and serum was kept at -80 degrees C. CD3-PerCP (BW264/56), CD4-APC (RPA-T4), CD45RO-PE (UCHT1) and CD8-Pacific Orange (3B5) antibodies were used for staining, and non-viable cells were excluded with Sytox blue. The CDR3 goes from the cysteine to the phenylalanine over 16 residues. The sequence is cut down to CDR3 DNA, 48 bases in frame from base 1. From a lookup of the germline V gene, CDR1 and CDR2 are MNHEY and SVGAGI. V and J are truncated by 0 bases and 5 bases respectively, leaving an intervening sequence of 16 bases.

Genomic DNA was extracted from sorted cells with the Quick-DNA Microprep Kit. Amplification of TCRbeta DNA was done with the immunoSEQ hsTCRbeta kit, following the protocol from the manufacturer. An Illumina MiSeq instrument was used to sequence the TCRbeta libraries. From the authors' description of their analysis: Removing out-of-frame sequences left 2,204,828 distinct TCRbeta sequences, an average of roughly 67,000 per individual. Each individual was scored by the count of roughly 160 previously reported CMV-associated TCRbeta sequences and the total productive distinct TCRbeta count. A beta-binomial model was reimplemented in Python, and scikit-learn random forests with default parameters were trained on US cohort data. On the Belgian cohort, classifier performance was reported as the median AUC, along with percentile confidence intervals, across 10,000 bootstrap iterations. TCRdb took over this immuneACCESS table, retaining in-frame rearrangements with V and J assigned. Such tables are incomplete; in checked studies, under half of the missing clones stem from an unresolved V gene, and the remainder is unexplained. The D gene and trimming were derived from the DNA, and the V and J assignments and clone size from that table. This sample comprises around 50,000 clones, around 80% of them detected only once. The top ten clones comprise more than 0.85% of the sample.

Remarks on this clone: Its antigen target is currently unknown. No much larger clone exists at a distance of one base, and base qualities are not known.

The chain links TRBV6-5 with TRBJ2-5; the D gene cannot be resolved beyond TRBD1 or TRBD2, each matching 5 bases. The sequenced sample consisted of memory CD4+ T cells from blood. This TCR came from an adult in good health and CMV-seronegative. Here is the DNA: TGTGCCAGCAGTTACTCGAAAGCAGGGACCCTGGAGACCCAGTACTTC. Translated, this is CASSYSKAGTLETQYF.